The clone carrying this T cell receptor beta chain was observed many times. Its antigen is still unknown. CDR1 is LGHDT and CDR2 is YNNKEL in the germline V gene (reference sequence). This CDR3 has 16 amino acids. After removal of 0 bases from V and 3 bases from J, the junction contained 5 bases not matched to a gene. TCR cDNA received a 3' ligated oligonucleotide that carried a UMI. Amplification of ligated cDNA took four PCR rounds with SP2 and nested alpha and beta constant primers. TCRdb re-called the 5' RACE reads through MiXCR, storing one row per CDR3 protein. This sample yields 25,000 to 35,000 distinct CDR3 sequences, of which approximately 16% are seen a single time; around 2.5% belongs to the top ten. This entry is derived from a study of naive and memory T cell subsets. Broader study findings: This RNA-based method may be sensitive to activation-related transcript changes.

The receptor was isolated from a female donor in good health. V and J are TRBV3-1 and TRBJ2-3, with 8 bases identical to TRBD2. CDR3 region: CASSQDLSGNTDTQYF. CDR3 coding DNA: TGTGCCAGCAGCCAAGATCTTAGCGGGAATACAGATACGCAGTATTTT.